The rows below give T cell receptor beta chains drawn from one sample of a study of blood T cell repertoires in COVID-19. Here immunoSEQ multiplex PCR was the method, and the copy in TCRdb shows in-frame clones only, minus some. The sample contains about 55,000 clones, roughly 80% of which appear only once. Sequenced material: peripheral blood. Receptors were obtained from a human donor in a cohort sampled during active or convalescent COVID-19. The CDR3 runs from the conserved cysteine through the conserved F or W. A D gene is named only where the DNA matches it firmly. Clone size is stated in some rows and not others, as once, few, many or a class when expanded.

abundance: .; d_gene: TRBD1; v_gene: TRBV3-1/TRBV3-2; j_gene: TRBJ1-2; len: 14; CDR3nt: TGTGCCAGCAGCCTCTCCGGGACAGGGAAGGGCTACACCTTC; CDR3aa: CASSLSGTGKGYTF
abundance: once; d_gene: .; v_gene: TRBV6-1; j_gene: TRBJ1-1; len: 14; CDR3nt: TGTGCCAGCAGTGAAAACAGCCAGAACACTGAAGCTTTCTTT; CDR3aa: CASSENSQNTEAFF
abundance: .; d_gene: .; v_gene: TRBV19; j_gene: TRBJ1-6; len: 12; CDR3nt: TGTGCCAGTAGTTTCGGTAATTCACCCCTCCACTTT; CDR3aa: CASSFGNSPLHF
abundance: .; d_gene: TRBD1; v_gene: TRBV6-7; j_gene: TRBJ1-1; len: 14; CDR3nt: TGTGCCAGCAGCCCGACAGGGAGGAGGGCTGAAGCTTTCTTT; CDR3aa: CASSPTGRRAEAFF
abundance: once; d_gene: .; v_gene: TRBV6-5; j_gene: TRBJ2-7; len: 15; CDR3nt: TGTGCCAGCAGTTACGCCGGGACATTGGAATACGAGCAGTACTTC; CDR3aa: CASSYAGTLEYEQYF
abundance: .; d_gene: .; v_gene: TRBV7-8; j_gene: TRBJ1-1; len: 15; CDR3nt: TGTGCCAGCAGCTTTCCAGGGCGCGGGGACACTGAAGCTTTCTTT; CDR3aa: CASSFPGRGDTEAFF
abundance: .; d_gene: TRBD2; v_gene: TRBV6-2/TRBV6-3; j_gene: TRBJ2-7; len: 14; CDR3nt: TGTGCCAGCAGTCGGTCCGGGGGGGCTTCCGAGCAGTACTTC; CDR3aa: CASSRSGGASEQYF
abundance: .; d_gene: TRBD1; v_gene: TRBV5-4; j_gene: TRBJ2-5; len: 16; CDR3nt: TGTGCCAGCAGCTCCCTGGACAGGGGGATTACAGAGACCCAGTACTTC; CDR3aa: CASSSLDRGITETQYF
abundance: .; d_gene: .; v_gene: TRBV20-1; j_gene: TRBJ1-1; len: 11; CDR3nt: TGCAGTGCAGTCGGGGACACTGAAGCTTTCTTT; CDR3aa: CSAVGDTEAFF
abundance: .; d_gene: .; v_gene: TRBV6-1; j_gene: TRBJ1-3; len: 13; CDR3nt: TGTGCCAGCAGTGACATCTCTGGAAACACCATATATTTT; CDR3aa: CASSDISGNTIYF
abundance: .; d_gene: TRBD1; v_gene: TRBV5-8; j_gene: TRBJ2-7; len: 14; CDR3nt: TGTGCCAGCAGCACCGGACAGGGAAGCTACGAGCAGTACTTC; CDR3aa: CASSTGQGSYEQYF
abundance: .; d_gene: .; v_gene: TRBV3-1/TRBV3-2; j_gene: TRBJ2-3; len: 14; CDR3nt: TGTGCCGACGGGAGGCGGGGGCGGGCAGATACGCAGTATTTT; CDR3aa: CADGRRGRADTQYF
abundance: .; d_gene: .; v_gene: TRBV3-1/TRBV3-2; j_gene: TRBJ1-3; len: 14; CDR3nt: TGTGCCAGCAGCCCGGACAACTCTGGAAACACCATATATTTT; CDR3aa: CASSPDNSGNTIYF
abundance: .; d_gene: TRBD1; v_gene: TRBV25-1; j_gene: TRBJ1-4; len: 15; CDR3nt: TGTGCCAGCAGTGACTCCGGGACAGGGGTTGAAAAACTGTTTTTT; CDR3aa: CASSDSGTGVEKLFF
abundance: .; d_gene: .; v_gene: TRBV7-6; j_gene: TRBJ2-5; len: 10; CDR3nt: TGTGCCAGCACTCAAGAGACCCAGTACTTC; CDR3aa: CASTQETQYF
abundance: few; d_gene: .; v_gene: TRBV6-2/TRBV6-3; j_gene: TRBJ1-1; len: 19; CDR3nt: TGTGCCAGCAGTGATCCAACGGGACTTTCGGGGGAATGGAACACTGAAGCTTTCTTT; CDR3aa: CASSDPTGLSGEWNTEAFF